This T cell receptor beta chain came from a study of T-cell reconstitution after alpha-beta-depleted transplantation in children. Study observations and caveats: At the one-year point after transplant, T-cell counts and TCRbeta diversity were found to come mostly from T cells that had been newly produced.

This clonotype appeared many times. Its specificity is not known. Molecular barcoding with unique molecular identifiers was used for the TCRbeta library. TCRdb recomputed calls from the PCR reads with MiXCR, one row per CDR3 protein. The table lists 700,000 to 950,000 distinct CDR3 sequences, 16% of them singletons. The CDR3 has 14 residues. V dropped 8 bases and J dropped 1 base, with 15 bases sitting between them. The V gene's germline CDR1 is MNHEY and CDR2 SVGAGI. The rearrangement joins TRBV6-5 to TRBJ2-7; D could derive from TRBD1 or TRBD2 (5 bases each). The receptor was derived from a male patient under 18 who had a stem cell transplant for acute lymphoblastic leukemia, so the T cells may come from the graft donor. The input for sequencing was PBMCs, mostly from graft donor cells, taken 360 days after TCRalphabeta/CD19-depleted stem cell transplant. Here the CDR3 DNA reads TGTGCCAGCGGGATCTTGAGGGGATCCTACGAGCAGTACTTC. Its translation is CASGILRGSYEQYF.